This T cell receptor (beta chain) was retrieved from a study of blood T cell repertoires in COVID-19. About the study: Samples representing acute and convalescent COVID-19 were sourced from the United States, Italy and Spain.

Method: immunoSEQ multiplex PCR; TCRdb's copy keeps in-frame clones and lacks some. Of roughly 170,000 clones detected, 80% to 90% appear once; the ten largest clones hold 3.6%. With 3 bases removed from V and 2 bases from J, the gap between germline ends came to 5 bases. This CDR3 region has 13 residues. Germline V gene sequence: CDR1 LGHDT, CDR2 YNNKEL (reference sequence). This clone was detected once. Enrollees, 18 to 89 years old, lived in about two dozen US areas. The clonotype originates from a woman between 50 and 59 years old in a cohort exposed to, infected with or recovered from COVID-19 (not recorded which). This chain joins TRBV3-1 (or the pseudogene TRBV3-2) and TRBJ1-3; the D gene is possibly TRBD1 (5 bases). The sequenced sample consisted of PBMCs or T cells enriched from blood (not recorded which). CDR3 DNA: TGTGCCAGCAGCCAGGGGCCTGGAAACACCATATATTTT. This codes for CASSQGPGNTIYF.